Listed below are T cell receptor beta chains from one sample, sequenced in a study of T cells in Graves' hyperthyroidism and ophthalmopathy. TCRdb fed the multiplex PCR reads into MiXCR, producing one record per CDR3 protein. The data show 600,000 to 700,000 distinct CDR3 sequences, 14% to 15% seen once. What was sequenced was blood. These receptors all stem from a woman between 35 and 50 years old with Graves' ophthalmopathy. Each CDR3 is given with its conserved first and last residue. The D gene is left open where the match is weak. Clone size appears in some rows only: once, few, many, or a class for an expanded clone.

v_gene: TRBV5-1; abundance: many; j_gene: TRBJ2-1; d_gene: -; CDR3aa: CASSLWRGEQFF; CDR3nt: TGCGCCAGCAGCTTGTGGCGAGGTGAGCAGTTCTTC
v_gene: TRBV12-3/TRBV12-4; abundance: many; j_gene: TRBJ2-5; d_gene: TRBD2; CDR3aa: CASSLEGTSVGETQYF; CDR3nt: TGTGCCAGCAGTTTAGAGGGGACTAGTGTAGGAGAGACCCAGTACTTC
v_gene: TRBV28; abundance: many; j_gene: TRBJ1-2; d_gene: TRBD1; CDR3aa: CASLGRGHYGYTF; CDR3nt: TGTGCCTCCCTGGGCAGGGGGCACTATGGCTACACCTTC
v_gene: TRBV28; abundance: many; j_gene: TRBJ1-2; d_gene: -; CDR3aa: CASSLGSSPGYGYTF; CDR3nt: TGTGCCAGCAGTTTGGGCAGCTCCCCGGGGTATGGCTACACCTTC
v_gene: TRBV11-3; abundance: many; j_gene: TRBJ1-2; d_gene: -; CDR3aa: CASSMDGRYGYTF; CDR3nt: TGTGCCAGCAGCATGGACGGTAGATATGGCTACACCTTC
v_gene: TRBV7-2; abundance: many; j_gene: TRBJ2-5; d_gene: -; CDR3aa: CASSLALFTETQYF; CDR3nt: TGTGCCAGCAGCTTAGCTTTATTTACGGAGACCCAGTACTTC
v_gene: TRBV6-1; abundance: -; j_gene: TRBJ1-1; d_gene: -; CDR3aa: CASSAMGTEAFF; CDR3nt: TGTGCCAGCAGTGCCATGGGGACTGAAGCTTTCTTT
v_gene: TRBV28; abundance: -; j_gene: TRBJ2-7; d_gene: -; CDR3aa: CASTKRISSYEQYF; CDR3nt: TGTGCCAGCACCAAGAGGATTTCCTCCTACGAGCAGTACTTC
v_gene: TRBV6-1; abundance: many; j_gene: TRBJ1-1; d_gene: -; CDR3aa: CASSEAMTPGTEAFF; CDR3nt: TGTGCCAGCAGTGAAGCGATGACCCCGGGGACTGAAGCTTTCTTT
v_gene: TRBV27; abundance: once; j_gene: TRBJ2-3; d_gene: -; CDR3aa: CASSNRFPSTDTQYF; CDR3nt: TGTGCCAGCAGTAACAGGTTCCCTAGCACAGATACGCAGTATTTT
v_gene: TRBV20-1; abundance: many; j_gene: TRBJ2-7; d_gene: TRBD1; CDR3aa: CSAIGQGPSEQYF; CDR3nt: TGCAGTGCTATCGGACAGGGTCCCTCCGAGCAGTACTTC
v_gene: TRBV6-2/TRBV6-3; abundance: -; j_gene: TRBJ1-5; d_gene: -; CDR3aa: CASGGEGNQPQHF; CDR3nt: TGTGCCAGCGGGGGGGAGGGCAATCAGCCCCAGCATTTT
v_gene: TRBV4-1; abundance: -; j_gene: TRBJ1-1; d_gene: -; CDR3aa: CASSQRVGTEAFF; CDR3nt: TGCGCCAGCAGCCAAAGAGTAGGTACTGAAGCTTTCTTT
v_gene: TRBV6-1; abundance: few; j_gene: TRBJ2-2; d_gene: TRBD1; CDR3aa: CASRGDSRYTGELFF; CDR3nt: TGTGCCAGCAGGGGGGACAGCAGATATACCGGGGAGCTGTTTTTT
v_gene: TRBV29-1; abundance: few; j_gene: TRBJ2-2; d_gene: TRBD1; CDR3aa: CSVEETHRGYGTGELFF; CDR3nt: TGCAGCGTTGAAGAGACCCACAGGGGATATGGCACCGGGGAGCTGTTTTTT
v_gene: TRBV5-1; abundance: many; j_gene: TRBJ1-2; d_gene: TRBD1; CDR3aa: CASSWSGQPPDGYTF; CDR3nt: TGCGCCAGCAGCTGGTCGGGACAGCCTCCGGATGGCTACACCTTC
v_gene: TRBV13; abundance: many; j_gene: TRBJ1-2; d_gene: TRBD1; CDR3aa: CASSRDSHYGYTF; CDR3nt: TGTGCCAGCAGCCGGGACAGCCACTATGGCTACACCTTC
v_gene: TRBV30; abundance: -; j_gene: TRBJ2-7; d_gene: -; CDR3aa: CAWSGVGERDVYEQYF; CDR3nt: TGTGCCTGGAGTGGAGTGGGGGAACGGGATGTCTACGAGCAGTACTTC
v_gene: TRBV6-1; abundance: many; j_gene: TRBJ2-7; d_gene: -; CDR3aa: CASSDREIPYEQYF; CDR3nt: TGTGCCAGCAGTGATCGGGAGATCCCATACGAGCAGTACTTC
v_gene: TRBV9; abundance: few; j_gene: TRBJ2-4; d_gene: -; CDR3aa: CASSVASGWVAKNIQYF; CDR3nt: TGTGCCAGCAGCGTAGCCAGCGGGTGGGTAGCCAAAAACATTCAGTACTTC
v_gene: TRBV15; abundance: many; j_gene: TRBJ2-7; d_gene: TRBD1; CDR3aa: CATSRTQGPDYEQYF; CDR3nt: TGTGCCACCAGCAGGACACAGGGGCCAGACTACGAGCAGTACTTC
v_gene: TRBV11-2; abundance: few; j_gene: TRBJ2-2; d_gene: -; CDR3aa: CASSLVQPGAGELFF; CDR3nt: TGTGCCAGCAGCTTAGTACAGCCAGGGGCCGGGGAGCTGTTTTTT
v_gene: TRBV6-1; abundance: many; j_gene: TRBJ2-7; d_gene: TRBD2; CDR3aa: CASSAALAGGNREQYF; CDR3nt: TGTGCCAGCAGTGCTGCTCTAGCGGGAGGGAACCGGGAGCAGTACTTC
v_gene: TRBV19; abundance: many; j_gene: TRBJ1-2; d_gene: -; CDR3aa: CASSIVGNGYTF; CDR3nt: TGTGCCAGTAGTATAGTAGGGAATGGCTACACCTTC
v_gene: TRBV28; abundance: many; j_gene: TRBJ2-5; d_gene: -; CDR3aa: CASSPPGNQETQYF; CDR3nt: TGTGCCAGCAGTCCTCCGGGGAACCAAGAGACCCAGTACTTC
v_gene: TRBV3-1; abundance: many; j_gene: TRBJ2-5; d_gene: -; CDR3aa: CASSQDPRGETQYF; CDR3nt: TGTGCCAGCAGCCAAGACCCTCGGGGAGAGACCCAGTACTTC
v_gene: TRBV6-1; abundance: many; j_gene: TRBJ2-5; d_gene: -; CDR3aa: CASSVGQYQETQYF; CDR3nt: TGTGCCAGCAGTGTCGGCCAGTACCAAGAGACCCAGTACTTC
v_gene: TRBV11-1; abundance: once; j_gene: TRBJ2-7; d_gene: -; CDR3aa: CASSSPDLTGGSYEQYF; CDR3nt: TGTGCCAGCAGCTCACCTGACCTGACAGGTGGGTCCTACGAGCAGTACTTC
v_gene: TRBV6-5; abundance: few; j_gene: TRBJ1-1; d_gene: -; CDR3aa: CASSLQGFKTEAFF; CDR3nt: TGTGCCAGCAGTTTACAGGGATTTAAAACTGAAGCTTTCTTT
v_gene: TRBV28; abundance: -; j_gene: TRBJ1-6; d_gene: -; CDR3aa: CASSFPRDGPNSPLHF; CDR3nt: TGTGCCAGCAGTTTCCCCCGGGACGGACCAAATTCACCCCTCCACTTT
v_gene: TRBV6-1; abundance: many; j_gene: TRBJ1-2; d_gene: TRBD1; CDR3aa: CASSGRDRVPSNYGYTF; CDR3nt: TGTGCCAGCAGTGGCCGGGACAGGGTGCCCTCCAACTATGGCTACACCTTC
v_gene: TRBV20-1; abundance: many; j_gene: TRBJ2-7; d_gene: -; CDR3aa: CSAFPWADSYEQYF; CDR3nt: TGCAGTGCGTTCCCCTGGGCAGACTCCTACGAGCAGTACTTC
v_gene: TRBV27; abundance: few; j_gene: TRBJ2-7; d_gene: TRBD1; CDR3aa: CASSFREGAGEQYF; CDR3nt: TGTGCCAGCAGTTTTCGAGAGGGGGCCGGGGAGCAGTACTTC
v_gene: TRBV7-9; abundance: many; j_gene: TRBJ2-5; d_gene: -; CDR3aa: CASSLTGTQETQYF; CDR3nt: TGTGCCAGCAGTTTAACCGGGACTCAAGAGACCCAGTACTTC
v_gene: TRBV25-1; abundance: many; j_gene: TRBJ2-7; d_gene: -; CDR3aa: CASSDWGRDYPYEQYF; CDR3nt: TGTGCCAGCAGTGACTGGGGGCGGGACTACCCCTACGAGCAGTACTTC
v_gene: TRBV28; abundance: few; j_gene: TRBJ2-7; d_gene: TRBD1; CDR3aa: CASSALGGPYEQYF; CDR3nt: TGTGCCAGCAGTGCCCTAGGGGGCCCCTACGAGCAGTACTTC
v_gene: TRBV11-3; abundance: many; j_gene: TRBJ1-1; d_gene: -; CDR3aa: CASSLGGTNTEAFF; CDR3nt: TGTGCCAGCAGCTTAGGGGGGACGAACACTGAAGCTTTCTTT
v_gene: TRBV25-1; abundance: many; j_gene: TRBJ2-7; d_gene: TRBD2; CDR3aa: CATQTSVNPYEQYF; CDR3nt: TGTGCCACCCAGACTAGCGTGAACCCCTACGAGCAGTACTTC
v_gene: TRBV2; abundance: many; j_gene: TRBJ2-5; d_gene: TRBD2; CDR3aa: CASSEARGSWETQYF; CDR3nt: TGTGCCAGCAGTGAAGCGCGCGGGAGCTGGGAGACCCAGTACTTC
v_gene: TRBV9; abundance: -; j_gene: TRBJ2-7; d_gene: -; CDR3aa: CASSPETGAAYEQYF; CDR3nt: TGTGCCAGCAGCCCCGAGACGGGGGCCGCCTACGAGCAGTACTTC
v_gene: TRBV12-3/TRBV12-4; abundance: -; j_gene: TRBJ2-7; d_gene: TRBD2; CDR3aa: CASSSSYGTSGSYEQYF; CDR3nt: TGTGCCAGCAGTTCGTCTTACGGGACTAGCGGCTCCTACGAGCAGTACTTC
v_gene: TRBV28; abundance: many; j_gene: TRBJ1-2; d_gene: -; CDR3aa: CASRPLTGVSYGYTF; CDR3nt: TGTGCCAGCAGACCCTTGACAGGAGTCAGTTATGGCTACACCTTC
v_gene: TRBV12-5; abundance: few; j_gene: TRBJ2-7; d_gene: -; CDR3aa: CASGLMGYEQYF; CDR3nt: TGTGCTAGTGGTTTGATGGGCTACGAGCAGTACTTC
v_gene: TRBV6-1; abundance: many; j_gene: TRBJ2-7; d_gene: -; CDR3aa: CASSENYLSSYEQYF; CDR3nt: TGTGCCAGCAGTGAAAACTACCTCAGCTCCTACGAGCAGTACTTC
v_gene: TRBV11-1; abundance: many; j_gene: TRBJ2-3; d_gene: -; CDR3aa: CASSLAWIDTQYF; CDR3nt: TGTGCCAGCAGCTTAGCATGGATAGATACGCAGTATTTT
v_gene: TRBV7-9; abundance: many; j_gene: TRBJ2-7; d_gene: -; CDR3aa: CASGEVAEQYF; CDR3nt: TGTGCCAGCGGGGAGGTTGCGGAGCAGTACTTC
v_gene: TRBV5-6; abundance: few; j_gene: TRBJ2-5; d_gene: -; CDR3aa: CASSSQGGAGRETQYF; CDR3nt: TGTGCCAGCAGCTCGCAGGGGGGAGCGGGAAGGGAGACCCAGTACTTC
v_gene: TRBV7-2; abundance: -; j_gene: TRBJ2-5; d_gene: TRBD2; CDR3aa: CASSLVHFSGSSETQYF; CDR3nt: TGTGCCAGCAGCTTAGTTCATTTTAGCGGGAGTAGTGAGACCCAGTACTTC
v_gene: TRBV5-1; abundance: many; j_gene: TRBJ2-7; d_gene: TRBD1; CDR3aa: CASSLAVGDRAGYEQYF; CDR3nt: TGCGCCAGCAGCTTGGCCGTCGGGGACAGGGCAGGCTACGAGCAGTACTTC
v_gene: TRBV28; abundance: many; j_gene: TRBJ2-7; d_gene: -; CDR3aa: CASRKGQESSYEQYF; CDR3nt: TGTGCCAGCAGGAAGGGGCAAGAGAGCTCCTACGAGCAGTACTTC
v_gene: TRBV6-2/TRBV6-3; abundance: many; j_gene: TRBJ2-7; d_gene: TRBD1; CDR3aa: CASSYERGLEQYF; CDR3nt: TGTGCCAGCAGTTACGAGAGGGGGCTCGAGCAGTACTTC
v_gene: TRBV7-8; abundance: many; j_gene: TRBJ1-1; d_gene: -; CDR3aa: CASSVDSYTEAFF; CDR3nt: TGTGCCAGCAGCGTAGACAGCTACACTGAAGCTTTCTTT
v_gene: TRBV27; abundance: many; j_gene: TRBJ2-2; d_gene: TRBD2; CDR3aa: CASSLQGGTGELFF; CDR3nt: TGTGCCAGCAGTTTACAGGGAGGGACCGGGGAGCTGTTTTTT